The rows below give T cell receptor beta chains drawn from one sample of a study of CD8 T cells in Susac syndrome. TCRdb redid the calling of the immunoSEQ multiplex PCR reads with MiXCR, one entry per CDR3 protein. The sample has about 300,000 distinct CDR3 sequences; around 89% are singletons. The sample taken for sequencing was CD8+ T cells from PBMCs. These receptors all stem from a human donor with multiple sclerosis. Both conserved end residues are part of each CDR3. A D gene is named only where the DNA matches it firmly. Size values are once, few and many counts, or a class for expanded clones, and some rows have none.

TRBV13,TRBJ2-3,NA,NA,CASSPPLADTQYF,TGTGCCAGCAGCCCCCCCCTAGCAGATACGCAGTATTTT
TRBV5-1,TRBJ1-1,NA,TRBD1,CASSLHRGRSNTEAFF,TGCGCCAGCAGCTTACACAGGGGAAGGTCGAACACTGAAGCTTTCTTT
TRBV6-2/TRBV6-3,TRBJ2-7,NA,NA,CASIGPLRDAYEQYF,TGTGCCAGCATTGGACCCCTACGTGATGCCTACGAGCAGTACTTC
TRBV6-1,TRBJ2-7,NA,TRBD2,CASSVLAGGSEQYF,TGTGCCAGCAGTGTTCTAGCGGGAGGAAGCGAGCAGTACTTC
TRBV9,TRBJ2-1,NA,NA,CASSVQKIGEQFF,TGTGCCAGCAGCGTACAAAAAATAGGCGAGCAGTTCTTC
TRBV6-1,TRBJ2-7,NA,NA,CASSERAGTYEQYF,TGTGCCAGCAGTGAAAGGGCAGGGACCTACGAGCAGTACTTC
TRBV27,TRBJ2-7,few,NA,CASSLGVGTYEQYF,TGTGCCAGCAGTTTAGGGGTGGGGACCTACGAGCAGTACTTC
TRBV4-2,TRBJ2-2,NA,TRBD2,CASSHASGSNAGELFF,TGTGCCAGCAGCCATGCTAGCGGGAGTAATGCCGGGGAGCTGTTTTTT
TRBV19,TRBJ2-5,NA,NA,CASSWTVGGPETQYF,TGTGCCAGTAGTTGGACGGTCGGGGGACCCGAGACCCAGTACTTC
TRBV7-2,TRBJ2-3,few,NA,CASSLARSGHTSTDTQYF,TGTGCCAGCAGCTTAGCGAGAAGTGGTCATACTAGCACAGATACGCAGTATTTT
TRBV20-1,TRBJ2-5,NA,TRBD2,CSNRAGDLQETQYF,TGCAGTAATAGAGCGGGAGATCTTCAAGAGACCCAGTACTTC
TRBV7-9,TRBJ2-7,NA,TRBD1,CASSQSGGVYEQYF,TGTGCCAGCAGCCAATCAGGGGGCGTTTACGAGCAGTACTTC
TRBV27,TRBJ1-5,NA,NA,CASSLTQGYQPQHF,TGTGCCAGCAGTCTAACTCAGGGTTATCAGCCCCAGCATTTT
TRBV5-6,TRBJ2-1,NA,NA,CASSPGLWNEQFF,TGTGCCAGCAGCCCGGGCCTGTGGAATGAGCAGTTCTTC
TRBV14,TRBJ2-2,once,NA,CASSLGATGRAGELFF,TGTGCCAGCAGCCTCGGGGCGACAGGGAGGGCCGGGGAGCTGTTTTTT
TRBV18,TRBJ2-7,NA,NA,CASSQVLGAKPYEQYF,TGTGCCAGCTCACAGGTACTAGGAGCCAAACCCTACGAGCAGTACTTC
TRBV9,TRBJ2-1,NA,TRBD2,CASSVSLTSGVDNEQFF,TGTGCCAGCAGCGTCTCACTGACTAGCGGAGTAGACAATGAGCAGTTCTTC
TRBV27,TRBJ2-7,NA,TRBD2,CASRKGTSGSNNEQYF,TGTGCCAGCAGAAAAGGGACTAGCGGGAGTAACAACGAGCAGTACTTC
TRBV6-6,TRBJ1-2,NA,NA,CASSYLGPNYGYTF,TGTGCCAGCAGTTACCTCGGACCAAACTATGGCTACACCTTC
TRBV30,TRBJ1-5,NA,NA,CAWSYSNQPQHF,TGTGCCTGGAGTTATAGCAATCAGCCCCAGCATTTT
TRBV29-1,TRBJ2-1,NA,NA,CSVVGNGDNEQFF,TGCAGCGTTGTCGGTAACGGTGACAATGAGCAGTTCTTC
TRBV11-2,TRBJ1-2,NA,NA,CASSNQSQGGFGYTF,TGTGCCAGCAGCAACCAATCACAAGGGGGGTTTGGCTACACCTTC
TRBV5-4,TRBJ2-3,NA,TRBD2,CASSPRLAGSTDTQYF,TGTGCCAGCAGCCCACGCCTAGCGGGGAGCACAGATACGCAGTATTTT
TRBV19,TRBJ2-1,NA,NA,CASSIGTTKYNEQFF,TGTGCCAGTAGTATCGGGACAACTAAATACAATGAGCAGTTCTTC
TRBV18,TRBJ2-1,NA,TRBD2,CASSPPTSGSGDEQFF,TGTGCCAGCTCACCCCCGACTAGCGGGAGTGGGGATGAGCAGTTCTTC
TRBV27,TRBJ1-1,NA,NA,CASSLVGPRGLNTEAFF,TGTGCCAGCAGTTTAGTAGGGCCAAGGGGTTTGAACACTGAAGCTTTCTTT
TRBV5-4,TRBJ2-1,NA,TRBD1,CASSSGTGKDNEQFF,TGTGCCAGCAGCTCCGGGACAGGTAAAGACAATGAGCAGTTCTTC
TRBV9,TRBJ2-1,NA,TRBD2,CASSPGLAGEAFF,TGTGCCAGCAGCCCGGGACTAGCGGGAGAGGCGTTCTTC
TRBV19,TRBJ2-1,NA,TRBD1,CASSKKQGHYNEQFF,TGTGCCAGTAGTAAAAAACAGGGGCACTACAATGAGCAGTTCTTC
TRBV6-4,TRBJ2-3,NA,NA,CASSDWVGNTQYF,TGTGCCAGCAGTGACTGGGTCGGGAATACGCAGTATTTT
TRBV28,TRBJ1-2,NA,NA,CASSLSEAYGYTF,TGTGCCAGCAGTTTATCGGAAGCCTATGGCTACACCTTC
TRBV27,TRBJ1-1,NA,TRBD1,CASRWTGTNTEAFF,TGTGCCAGCAGGTGGACAGGGACGAACACTGAAGCTTTCTTT
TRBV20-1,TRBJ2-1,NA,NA,CSARERGRTFNEQFF,TGCAGTGCTAGAGAGAGAGGAAGGACGTTCAATGAGCAGTTCTTC
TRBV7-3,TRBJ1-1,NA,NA,CASSPTQEPIEAFF,TGTGCCAGCAGCCCGACGCAAGAACCTATTGAAGCTTTCTTT
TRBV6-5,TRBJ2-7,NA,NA,CASSYSGGRSYYYEQYF,TGTGCCAGCAGTTACTCCGGGGGAAGGTCTTATTACTACGAGCAGTACTTC
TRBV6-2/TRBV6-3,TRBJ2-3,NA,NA,CASSYRDNPGADTQYF,TGTGCCAGCAGTTACCGGGACAACCCCGGAGCGGATACGCAGTATTTT
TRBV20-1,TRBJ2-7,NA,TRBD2,CSASKLSGEAYEQYF,TGCAGTGCTAGCAAACTTAGCGGGGAGGCCTACGAGCAGTACTTC
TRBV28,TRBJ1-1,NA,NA,CASSAFMNTEAFF,TGTGCCAGCTCCGCGTTCATGAACACTGAAGCTTTCTTT
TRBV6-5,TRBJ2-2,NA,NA,CASSRRSNTGELFF,TGTGCCAGCAGTCGACGGTCGAACACCGGGGAGCTGTTTTTT
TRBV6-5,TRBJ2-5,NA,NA,CASSYSIGETQYF,TGTGCCAGCAGTTACTCGATCGGAGAGACCCAGTACTTC
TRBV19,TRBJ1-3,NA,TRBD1,CASTGTVSAGNTIYF,TGTGCCAGTACTGGGACAGTGTCGGCTGGAAACACCATATATTTT
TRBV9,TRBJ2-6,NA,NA,CASSGRGSGANVLTF,TGTGCCAGCAGCGGGCGAGGTTCTGGGGCCAACGTCCTGACTTTC
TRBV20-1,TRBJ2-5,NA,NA,CSARDLREKGVETQYF,TGCAGTGCTAGAGATTTGAGGGAGAAGGGTGTGGAGACCCAGTACTTC
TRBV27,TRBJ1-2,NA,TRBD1,CASSPSEGQGYGYTF,TGTGCCAGCAGTCCCAGTGAGGGACAGGGTTATGGCTACACCTTC
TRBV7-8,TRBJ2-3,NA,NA,CASSSEVTDTQYF,TGTGCCAGCAGCTCAGAGGTAACAGATACGCAGTATTTT
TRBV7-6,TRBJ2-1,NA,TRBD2,CASSPIAGGIGEQFF,TGTGCCAGCAGCCCAATAGCGGGAGGGATTGGGGAGCAGTTCTTC
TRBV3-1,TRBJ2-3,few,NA,CASSQGTASTDTQYF,TGTGCCAGCAGCCAAGGGACGGCTAGCACAGATACGCAGTATTTT
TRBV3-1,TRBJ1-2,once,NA,CASSQNQFPALRDGYTF,TGTGCCAGCAGCCAAAACCAATTCCCTGCCCTTAGGGATGGCTACACCTTC
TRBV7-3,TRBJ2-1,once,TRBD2,CASSSPGLASEQFF,TGTGCCAGCAGCTCACCGGGACTAGCGAGTGAGCAGTTCTTC
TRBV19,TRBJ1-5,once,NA,CASSIGSRGLDQPQHF,TGTGCCAGTAGTATAGGAAGCAGGGGCTTGGATCAGCCCCAGCATTTT
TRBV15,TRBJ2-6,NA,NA,CATSRGGNSGANVLTF,TGTGCCACCAGCAGAGGGGGGAACTCTGGGGCCAACGTCCTGACTTTC
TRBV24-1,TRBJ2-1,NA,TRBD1,CATSDLGQGSPREQFF,TGTGCCACCAGTGATCTCGGACAGGGGTCTCCCCGGGAGCAGTTCTTC
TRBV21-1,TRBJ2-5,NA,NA,CASSKPPDRGLETQYF,TGTGCCAGCAGCAAACCCCCAGACAGAGGGTTGGAGACCCAGTACTTC
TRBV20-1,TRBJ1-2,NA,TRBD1,CSARDQGTGDYGYTF,TGCAGTGCTAGAGATCAAGGGACAGGGGACTATGGCTACACCTTC
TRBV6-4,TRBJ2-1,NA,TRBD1,CASSEGTGGTEQFF,TGTGCCAGCAGTGAGGGGACAGGGGGCACTGAGCAGTTCTTC
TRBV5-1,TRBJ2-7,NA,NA,CASSLKPLSYEQYF,TGCGCCAGCAGCCTTAAGCCTCTCTCCTACGAGCAGTACTTC
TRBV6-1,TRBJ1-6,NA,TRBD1,CASSEALSRTGNSPLHF,TGTGCCAGCAGTGAAGCGCTTTCCCGGACAGGGAATTCACCCCTCCACTTT
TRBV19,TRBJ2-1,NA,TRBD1,CASSYNQGANEQFF,TGTGCCAGTAGCTATAACCAGGGGGCAAATGAGCAGTTCTTC
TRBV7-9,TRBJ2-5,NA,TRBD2,CASSLGGLADQETQYF,TGTGCCAGCAGCTTAGGGGGACTAGCGGACCAAGAGACCCAGTACTTC